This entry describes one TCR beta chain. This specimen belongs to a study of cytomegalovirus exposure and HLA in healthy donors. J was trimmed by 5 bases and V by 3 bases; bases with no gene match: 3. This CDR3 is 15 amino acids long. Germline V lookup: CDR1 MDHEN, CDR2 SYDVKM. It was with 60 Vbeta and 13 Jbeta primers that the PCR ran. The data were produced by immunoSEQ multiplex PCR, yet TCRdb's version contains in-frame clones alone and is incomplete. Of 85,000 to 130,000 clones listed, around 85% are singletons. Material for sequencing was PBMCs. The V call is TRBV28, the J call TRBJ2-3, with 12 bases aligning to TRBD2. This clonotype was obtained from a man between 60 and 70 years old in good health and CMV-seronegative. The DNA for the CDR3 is TGTGCCAGCAGTTTGACTAGCGGGGGTGGAGATACGCAGTATTTT. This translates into CASSLTSGGGDTQYF.